A selection of T cell receptor beta chains follows, all from one sample in a study of CD8 T cells in ankylosing spondylitis. TCRdb re-called the 5' RACE reads through MiXCR, storing one row per CDR3 protein. The sample carries tens of thousands of distinct CDR3 sequences, under 4.5% recorded once. The material sequenced was blood, either unsorted or a sorted T cell fraction (not recorded which). The receptors were gathered from a female donor with ankylosing spondylitis or in good health (not recorded which). CDR3s include the opening cysteine and the closing phenylalanine or tryptophan. The D gene is left open where the match is weak. Size is omitted from some rows. Given values are once, few, many or a class for expanded clones.

- | TRBJ2-1 | TRBV9 | many | CASSDEDSLGQFF | TGTGCCAGCAGCGATGAGGACTCCCTGGGGCAGTTCTTC
- | TRBJ1-1 | TRBV9 | many | CASSALQGGGEAFF | TGTGCCAGCAGCGCCCTACAGGGCGGGGGTGAAGCTTTCTTT
- | TRBJ1-1 | TRBV9 | many | CASSVAVRNTEAFF | TGTGCCAGCAGCGTAGCAGTCAGGAACACTGAAGCTTTCTTT
TRBD2 | TRBJ2-2 | TRBV9 | many | CASSVARLAGELFF | TGTGCCAGCAGCGTAGCTCGACTAGCGGGGGAGCTGTTTTTT
TRBD2 | TRBJ2-1 | TRBV9 | many | CASSPTSEIYNEQFF | TGTGCCAGCAGCCCGACTAGCGAGATCTACAATGAGCAGTTCTTC
- | TRBJ2-7 | TRBV9 | - | CASSVDTGRKIYEQYF | TGTGCCAGCAGCGTAGACACAGGGAGAAAAATCTACGAGCAGTACTTC
TRBD2 | TRBJ2-7 | TRBV9 | many | CASSVAPGGPVGAYEQYF | TGTGCCAGCAGCGTAGCTCCGGGAGGGCCCGTCGGGGCCTACGAGCAGTACTTC
TRBD1 | TRBJ1-2 | TRBV9 | many | CASSVTGGAGYGYTF | TGTGCCAGCAGCGTCACAGGGGGCGCGGGCTATGGCTACACCTTC
- | TRBJ1-2 | TRBV9 | many | CASSGGTRGYGYTF | TGTGCCAGCAGCGGAGGTACCCGCGGCTATGGCTACACCTTC
- | TRBJ1-1 | TRBV9 | many | CASSVSGMNTEAFF | TGTGCCAGCAGCGTAAGTGGAATGAACACTGAAGCTTTCTTT
- | TRBJ1-6 | TRBV9 | many | CASSVEGQINSPLHF | TGTGCCAGCAGCGTAGAAGGACAGATTAATTCACCCCTCCACTTT
- | TRBJ2-7 | TRBV9 | many | CASSVVAASYEQYF | TGTGCCAGCAGCGTAGTCGCGGCCTCCTACGAGCAGTACTTC
- | TRBJ1-2 | TRBV9 | many | CASSALVTGGYTF | TGTGCCAGCAGCGCCCTGGTCACGGGTGGCTACACCTTC
TRBD2 | TRBJ2-1 | TRBV9 | - | CASSVALVAGGDNEQFF | TGTGCCAGCAGCGTAGCTCTCGTGGCGGGGGGGGACAATGAGCAGTTCTTC
- | TRBJ2-1 | TRBV9 | few | CASSITGTDYNEQFF | TGTGCCAGCAGCATTACCGGGACGGACTACAATGAGCAGTTCTTC
- | TRBJ2-2 | TRBV9 | many | CASSSPLANSNTGELFF | TGTGCCAGCAGCTCCCCCTTGGCCAACTCGAACACCGGGGAGCTGTTTTTT
TRBD1 | TRBJ1-2 | TRBV9 | many | CASSARDSGYGYTF | TGTGCCAGCAGCGCGAGGGACAGCGGCTATGGCTACACCTTC
- | TRBJ1-2 | TRBV9 | many | CASSVEGGLGYTF | TGTGCCAGCAGCGTAGAAGGGGGGTTAGGCTACACCTTC
TRBD2 | TRBJ2-2 | TRBV9 | many | CASSVGVERGSPRGTGELFF | TGTGCCAGCAGCGTAGGTGTCGAGCGGGGGTCCCCCCGGGGCACCGGGGAGCTGTTTTTT
- | TRBJ2-7 | TRBV9 | medium-sized | CASSPRGAYEQYF | TGTGCCAGCAGCCCCAGGGGAGCCTACGAGCAGTACTTC
- | TRBJ2-7 | TRBV9 | many | CASSPLGAGTLYEQYF | TGTGCCAGCAGCCCCCTAGGGGCCGGGACCCTTTACGAGCAGTACTTC
- | TRBJ2-2 | TRBV9 | many | CASSVGQTVYANTGELFF | TGTGCCAGCAGCGTAGGTCAGACCGTGTACGCGAACACCGGGGAGCTGTTTTTT
- | TRBJ2-5 | TRBV9 | many | CASSVVSGTGETQYF | TGTGCCAGCAGCGTAGTTTCGGGGACGGGAGAGACCCAGTACTTC
- | TRBJ2-1 | TRBV9 | many | CASSVTSHYNEQFF | TGTGCCAGCAGCGTAACTAGCCACTACAATGAGCAGTTCTTC
TRBD1 | TRBJ1-5 | TRBV9 | many | CASSAGDRAGQPQHF | TGTGCCAGCAGCGCGGGGGACAGGGCTGGTCAGCCCCAGCATTTT
- | TRBJ1-5 | TRBV9 | many | CASSVGGMAPQHF | TGTGCCAGCAGCGTGGGGGGGATGGCGCCCCAGCATTTT
- | TRBJ2-3 | TRBV9 | - | CASSSRSGTTQYF | TGTGCCAGCAGCTCCAGGTCGGGTACCACGCAGTATTTT
TRBD1 | TRBJ1-6 | TRBV9 | many | CASSVAGGSPLHF | TGTGCCAGCAGCGTAGCAGGGGGTTCACCCCTCCACTTT
- | TRBJ2-3 | TRBV9 | few | CASSDRAGWTDTQYF | TGTGCCAGCAGCGATAGGGCAGGGTGGACAGATACGCAGTATTTT
TRBD1 | TRBJ2-7 | TRBV9 | many | CASSVGQGATYEQYF | TGTGCCAGCAGCGTAGGGCAGGGGGCAACCTACGAGCAGTACTTC
- | TRBJ2-5 | TRBV9 | many | CASSVAPSNRGGETQYF | TGTGCCAGCAGCGTAGCTCCCTCCAATAGGGGAGGAGAGACCCAGTACTTC
- | TRBJ1-5 | TRBV9 | medium-sized | CASSVYSNQPQHF | TGTGCCAGCAGCGTATATAGCAATCAGCCCCAGCATTTT
TRBD1 | TRBJ2-2 | TRBV9 | many | CASSGQGLANTGELFF | TGTGCCAGCAGCGGACAGGGGTTGGCGAACACCGGGGAGCTGTTTTTT
TRBD1 | TRBJ2-1 | TRBV9 | many | CASSVGAGTGGYNEQFF | TGTGCCAGCAGCGTAGGAGCCGGGACAGGGGGTTACAATGAGCAGTTCTTC
- | TRBJ1-2 | TRBV7-7 | many | CASSLLDGYTF | TGTGCTAGCAGCTTATTGGACGGCTACACCTTC
- | TRBJ2-1 | TRBV9 | many | CASSPSSGQGSTSFF | TGTGCCAGCAGCCCCTCCTCGGGGCAGGGGTCGACTTCGTTCTTC
TRBD1 | TRBJ1-1 | TRBV9 | many | CASSVTGGMNTEAFF | TGTGCCAGCAGCGTGACAGGGGGCATGAACACTGAAGCTTTCTTT
- | TRBJ2-7 | TRBV9 | many | CASSVGYSYEQYF | TGTGCCAGCAGCGTAGGCTACTCCTACGAGCAGTACTTC
TRBD2 | TRBJ2-1 | TRBV9 | many | CASSPGLAGGSVGEQFF | TGTGCCAGCAGCCCTGGACTAGCGGGGGGTAGTGTTGGTGAGCAGTTCTTC
- | TRBJ1-6 | TRBV9 | few | CASGRSSYNSPLHF | TGTGCCAGTGGACGGAGCTCCTATAATTCACCCCTCCACTTT
TRBD1 | TRBJ2-2 | TRBV9 | - | CASSVGTGLPGELFF | TGTGCCAGCAGCGTCGGGACAGGGCTACCCGGGGAGCTGTTTTTT
TRBD1 | TRBJ2-5 | TRBV6-5 | many | CASSYVHETGALQETQYF | TGTGCCAGCAGTTACGTGCACGAGACAGGGGCCCTCCAAGAGACCCAGTACTTC
- | TRBJ1-4 | TRBV9 | many | CASSPQPHGGNEKLFF | TGTGCCAGCAGCCCCCAGCCCCACGGGGGTAATGAAAAACTGTTTTTT